This record covers a single T cell receptor beta chain. Its cognate antigen has yet to be identified. No quality values exist for individual bases; no much larger clone is one base distant. The record originates from a study of cytomegalovirus exposure and HLA in healthy donors (dated by TCRdb to about 2017). Broadly, across the study: An earlier analysis of 550 to 700 of the donors reported 276 Gb of sequence data and 117 million unique TCR beta sequences from roughly 200 million T cells. An early release covering about 600 HLA-typed donors comprised around 300 gigabases of sequencing data and some 79 million unique TCR sequences. Of the roughly 400 genotyped donors, approximately 83% fell in the genetic ancestry cluster associated with self-reported Caucasian donors. The study aimed to test whether cataloging public T cell receptors could reveal signatures of past pathogen exposure. The study used immunosequencing to profile the T cell repertoires of more than 650 subjects and linked those repertoires to cytomegalovirus serostatus. Along with the roughly 670-subject first cohort, a separate validation cohort of over a hundred different subjects was used. The study combined high-throughput TCR immunosequencing, statistical association of individual TCRs with disease status, and machine learning to predict cytomegalovirus infection status. To study patterns of TCR occurrence, a later analysis re-analyzed previously published TCR beta repertoires from around 670 donors and added high-resolution HLA genotyping. Rather than using new phenotypic data, the later analysis identified candidate immune exposures from TCR beta sequences and from how often those sequences occurred across donors. An earlier analysis of some 600 of the donors applied high-throughput TCR beta sequencing to assess whether each TCR beta V gene segment acted as functional or pseudogenic. Alongside the repertoire data, information on donor age, sex, ethnicity and CMV serostatus was compiled. In a later genetic analysis, genome-wide SNP genotypes for 398 of the 666 donors were used, and that subset was treated as a discovery cohort. All discovery cohort repertoires had been generated on a single sequencing platform. Class I and class II HLA loci were covered by the typing at four-digit resolution. The number of typed donors differed by locus: about 629-630 for A, B, C, DRB1 and DQB1; 522 for DQA1; around 580 for DPA1; and about 450 for DPB1. Roughly five DR-DQ haplotypes were treated as single units for association and clustering because of strong linkage in the cohort. On average, roughly 200,000 unique TCR beta nucleotide sequences were sequenced per donor among 398 genotyped donors of the cohort, with around 19% of those sequences being non-productive. Overall study outcomes, separate from this receptor: Strong co-occurrence of HLA alleles, especially DR and DQ, made assigning TCR associations to individual alleles difficult. It was suggested by the authors that the approach could potentially be generalized to other disease states and immunological phenotypes. Presence/absence analyses assumed roughly uniform sequencing depth across donors, an assumption that may not hold. In a later analysis, several top co-occurrence clusters were reported to appear linked to parvovirus B19, influenza, CMV and Epstein-Barr virus. Only TCR beta chains were sequenced in this cohort, and the absence of alpha or paired-chain data limited detectable features. CMV serostatus was the only immune exposure information available for the cohort. In vitro tests confirmed that a few of the cytomegalovirus-associated TCR beta chains recognize cytomegalovirus antigens. Correlated functional status among segregating V segments might be attributable to linkage disequilibrium, but an unknown experimental factor could not be ruled out. In a later genetic analysis, a missense DCLRE1C variant was associated with V-gene and J-gene trimming of TCR beta chains, and the association was replicated in an independent cohort. Broadly in line with IMGT annotations, most TCR beta V segments showed up in productive rearrangements about 87% or about 30% of the time in an earlier analysis of about 500 of the donors. In a later analysis, some 18,000 TCR beta sequences were associated with specific HLA alleles at a false discovery rate of 0.05. According to a later genetic analysis, donors in an Asian-associated ancestry cluster had fewer N-insertions in productive TCRs than the approximately 650-donor mean. According to a later analysis, TCR association rates differed among HLA loci, with DRB1 alleles showing the most associated TCRs and HLA-C alleles showing the fewest. Seventeen rarely observed V segments, including chromosome 9 orphons, were excluded from the earlier analysis of approximately 500 of the donors because counts were too low. HLA typing was unavailable for some donors at each locus, so association tests used only the typed subset. While some public TCRs were present in many individuals, most TCR sequences turned up only very rarely across donors. Some IMGT-functional V segments, including TRBV6-2 and TRBV6-3, could not be distinguished by the 87-base-pair reads and were therefore excluded. In a later analysis, HLA-associated TCR beta chains were found to be more clonally expanded and to have lower generation probabilities than equally common non-associated chains. Cytomegalovirus status was reported to be diagnosed by the classifier with high specificity and sensitivity in both the original and validation cohorts. A total of some 180 TCR beta chains were listed by the study as associated with cytomegalovirus. A further reported finding was that TCR beta sequences accurately predicted the HLA-A and HLA-B alleles for most subjects in the first cohort. Most CMV-associated TCR beta chains appeared to be HLA-restricted in a later analysis, and the HLA associations seemed to be driven largely by CMV exposure. A cluster of highly shared sequence variants was judged likely to be a technical artifact of the sequencing pipeline.

Via the germline V gene, CDR1 is SGHVS and CDR2 FQNEAQ. Taken from cysteine to phenylalanine, the CDR3 has 14 residues. Just the 42-base CDR3 DNA is kept, in frame starting at base 1. V and J lose 0 bases and 3 bases, and a span of 6 bases separates them. The cohort was made up of around 720 healthy bone marrow donors. All cohort members were sampled while nominally healthy, although unrecorded immune exposures were likely present. The donor was CMV seropositive and was included in the group of 270 or so seropositive cohort members. A peripheral blood sample was collected from each donor, and TCR beta sequencing was performed on peripheral blood mononuclear cells. Genomic DNA extraction from the blood cell samples was performed with the Qiagen DNeasy Blood Extraction Kit. Libraries were built with the immunoSEQ multiplex PCR assay. For the multiplex PCR, a mixture combining 60 forward primers for TCR Vbeta segments and 13 reverse primers for TCR Jbeta segments was used. The CDR3 region of rearranged TCR beta genes was amplified from genomic DNA with a multiplex PCR assay. On the Illumina HiSeq System, the amplified TCR beta libraries were sequenced as 87-base-pair reads. The original pipeline was this. A later analysis counted approximately 76 million unique TCR beta chains across the 640 or so repertoires, and 9.5 million to 11 million of these chains were shared by at least two donors. A nearest-neighbor algorithm error-corrected the raw reads and collapsed the reads into unique sequences, merging closely related sequences to remove PCR and sequencing errors. To assign V, D and J gene segments, CDR3 sequences were aligned to IMGT reference sequences. For a sequence to be retained, a match of at least six nucleotides to both a V gene segment and a J gene segment was required. Rearrangements were classified as productive when the CDR3 lacked stop codons and remained in frame with V and J, and all other rearrangements were classified as non-productive. Following IMGT convention, CDR3 was defined as the stretch from the second conserved V-encoded cysteine up to the conserved J-encoded phenylalanine. In an earlier analysis of around 600 of the donors, sequences lacking an unambiguous match to a single V gene segment were excluded. In an earlier analysis of 587 of the donors, V segments were called functional above 56.7% productive rearrangements and were called segregating when the between-donor standard deviation exceeded 5%. A statistical classification framework was developed to diagnose cytomegalovirus status using the catalog of TCR beta chain sequences. In a later analysis, TCR nucleotide sequences were compared against IMGT/GENE-DB human TR gene sequences so that V and J genes could be assigned. A later analysis assigned CDR3 sequences and most-parsimonious VDJ recombination scenarios with the TCRdist pipeline. In a later analysis, every TCR beta chain was defined by the combination of its CDR3 amino acid sequence and its V-gene family, and reads without a unique V-gene family were dropped. To address suspected cross-contamination and a sequencing artifact, a later analysis removed 592 highly shared, low-generation-probability nucleotide sequences. In a later analysis, a clonal expansion index was calculated for each public chain from normalized within-repertoire ranks of inferred template counts. A later analysis computed generation probabilities with a VDJ recombination model fitted to out-of-frame rearrangements, and checked the results against IGoR. In a later analysis, TCR-TCR, TCR-HLA and TCR-CMV co-occurrence was scored with hypergeometric tests, and a repertoire-size bias correction was applied to TCR pairs. In a later analysis, false discovery rates were estimated by permuting HLA or CMV assignments 20 times. In a later analysis, co-occurring TCRs were grouped with DBSCAN, and TCRdist sequence similarity was added when clustering was performed within HLA-allele-positive subsets. Repertoires with fewer than 30,000 or more than 120,000 public chains, plus five repertoires with anomalous nucleotide sharing, were excluded from co-occurrence clustering. TCRdb limited this immuneACCESS table to in-frame rearrangements with V and J called. A share of clones is missing; checked studies link under half to unresolved V genes, and the rest is unexplained. Clone size and the V and J calls come from that table; the DNA yielded D and trimming. The sample table holds some 80,000 clones, of which 78% were seen once. The ten largest clones represent 5.9% of the sample.

The sequencing input was PBMCs. This TCR was sampled from a man aged 18 to 29 in good health and CMV-seropositive. The chain is made from TRBV7-8 and TRBJ2-1; no D segment can be confidently identified. The bases are TGTGCCAGCAGCTTAGCGGAGATCTACAATGAGCAGTTCTTC. This translates into CASSLAEIYNEQFF.